The sequence of this T cell receptor delta chain was determined in a study of gamma-delta chains in newborns, infants, children. Study in general: Polyclonal expansion of innate γδ T cells after birth follows microbial exposure.

This CDR3 has 17 residues. Germline V gene lookup returns CDR1 GEAIGNYY and CDR2 EKD. V lost 0 bases, J lost 0 bases, and 3 bases stayed unmatched. TCRdb reanalysed the reads with CATT. This table has 15,000 or so delta-chain clones, 7.3% appearing once. This clone came up many times. Additional DNA sequences in this sample encode the identical CDR3. The clonotype comes from a child who was a newborn, infant or young child, either healthy, febrile or measles-vaccinated (not recorded which). The chain uses TRDV2 and TRDJ1; 13 bases are shared with TRDD3. What was sequenced was blood. Here the CDR3 DNA reads TGTGCCTGTGACACCGTACTGGGGGATACGTACACCGATAAACTCATCTTT. This translates into CACDTVLGDTYTDKLIF.